Listed below are T cell receptor beta chains from one sample, sequenced in a study of blood T cell repertoires in COVID-19. Sequencing used immunoSEQ multiplex PCR; TCRdb keeps in-frame clones, though not all of them. The table includes about 43,000 clones, roughly 90% detected once. What was sequenced was peripheral blood. All receptors derive from a woman of 80 years or more with active COVID-19. The conserved cysteine and the conserved F or W are not part of the CDR3 here.

CDR3 | V | length | J
ASSPAGRMNTEAF | TRBV7-2 | 13 | TRBJ1-1
ASSQDNRVREQF | TRBV3-1/TRBV3-2 | 12 | TRBJ2-1
ASSLGGQGLDEQF | TRBV5-1 | 13 | TRBJ2-1
ASSEGAYLNTEAF | TRBV6-1 | 13 | TRBJ1-1
ASRVQGNQPQH | TRBV6-5 | 11 | TRBJ1-5
ASSQDRAGGGGTNEKLF | TRBV4-3 | 17 | TRBJ1-4
ASSYQTGPETQY | TRBV6-2/TRBV6-3 | 12 | TRBJ2-5
ASSLLSGGVQETQY | TRBV5-6 | 14 | TRBJ2-5
ASNGLAGGTTDTQY | TRBV2 | 14 | TRBJ2-3
ASSLARGDTQY | TRBV12-3/TRBV12-4 | 11 | TRBJ2-3
ASSWARGETQY | TRBV7-2 | 11 | TRBJ2-5
ASIQGRGNIGQPQH | TRBV28 | 14 | TRBJ1-5
ASSFRRTTTGELF | TRBV5-5 | 13 | TRBJ2-2
ASSLARAGRGGYT | TRBV7-2 | 13 | TRBJ1-2
ASSFGQGGGEKLF | TRBV5-4 | 13 | TRBJ1-4
ASSQAKRARGDTQY | TRBV4-3 | 14 | TRBJ2-3
ARSLGSNNEQF | TRBV5-3 | 11 | TRBJ2-1
ATSDPQGASPQH | TRBV24-1 | 12 | TRBJ1-5
ASSSTGGLADTQY | TRBV7-9 | 13 | TRBJ2-3
ASSEYLGVAETQY | TRBV19 | 13 | TRBJ2-5
ASSLEGSFEY | TRBV11-2 | 10 | TRBJ2-7
ATSPGTDTQY | TRBV24-1 | 10 | TRBJ2-3
ASSLAGSGLHEQF | TRBV7-9 | 13 | TRBJ2-1
ATSDSRQGRETQY | TRBV24-1 | 13 | TRBJ2-5
ASSPNTGNSGNTIY | TRBV18 | 14 | TRBJ1-3
ASRTDRGYNQPQH | TRBV19 | 13 | TRBJ1-5
ASMRGAQETQY | TRBV25-1 | 11 | TRBJ2-5
ASRLGQGGQPQH | TRBV14 | 12 | TRBJ1-5
AWSQQQGTEQY | TRBV30 | 11 | TRBJ2-7
ATSDPTGGQYTGELF | TRBV24-1 | 15 | TRBJ2-2
ASSLAGEFPDTQY | TRBV5-1 | 13 | TRBJ2-3
ASSYSGNEQF | TRBV11-2 | 10 | TRBJ2-1
ASSLNQGDNSPLH | TRBV7-2 | 13 | TRBJ1-6
ASSDDRGTDTQY | TRBV2 | 12 | TRBJ2-3
ASSVSSSTGKTGANVLT | TRBV9 | 17 | TRBJ2-6
ASTEYAGGQYYEQY | TRBV5-1 | 14 | TRBJ2-7
ASSLFSSGQGAGEQY | TRBV11-2 | 15 | TRBJ2-7
ASSLSGGGVQETQY | TRBV7-9 | 14 | TRBJ2-5
ASSQATGFPSTDTQY | TRBV3-1/TRBV3-2 | 15 | TRBJ2-3
ASSLVFGGTGLNTGELF | TRBV7-6 | 17 | TRBJ2-2
ASSAAIPMQDTQY | TRBV3-1/TRBV3-2 | 13 | TRBJ2-3
ASSQGTGNLHEQY | TRBV6-2/TRBV6-3 | 13 | TRBJ2-7
ATSNGGQPQH | TRBV24-1 | 10 | TRBJ1-5
ASSYSRFGEQY | TRBV27 | 11 | TRBJ2-7
ASSPPGQGPGFTNYGYT | TRBV18 | 17 | TRBJ1-2
ASLPLGGYYGYT | TRBV28 | 12 | TRBJ1-2
ASSLGGPQGAGWGYT | TRBV28 | 15 | TRBJ1-2
ASSQQNQPQH | TRBV3-1/TRBV3-2 | 10 | TRBJ1-5
ASSAGDRSPLH | TRBV9 | 11 | TRBJ1-6